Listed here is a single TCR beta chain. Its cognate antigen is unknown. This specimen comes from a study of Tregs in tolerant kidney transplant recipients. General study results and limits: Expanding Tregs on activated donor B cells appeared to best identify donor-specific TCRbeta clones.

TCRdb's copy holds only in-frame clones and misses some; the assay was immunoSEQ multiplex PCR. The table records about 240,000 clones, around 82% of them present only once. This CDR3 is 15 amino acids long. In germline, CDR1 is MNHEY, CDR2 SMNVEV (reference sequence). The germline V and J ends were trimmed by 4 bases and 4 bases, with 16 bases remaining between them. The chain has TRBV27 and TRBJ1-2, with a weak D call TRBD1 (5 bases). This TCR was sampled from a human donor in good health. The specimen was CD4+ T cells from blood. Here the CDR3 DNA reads TGTGCCAGCAGTTCCCCGGGACGGGGTTTCTATGGCTACACCTTC. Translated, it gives CASSSPGRGFYGYTF.